Listed below are T cell receptor beta chains from one sample, sequenced in a study of post-analysis software for immune sequencing data. TCRdb processed the PCR reads anew with MiXCR; each CDR3 protein has one entry. Of more than 450,000 distinct CDR3 sequences listed, about 44% are singletons. Sequenced: blood. These TCRs come from a girl aged 5-17 years with multiple sclerosis. CDR3s include the opening cysteine and the closing phenylalanine or tryptophan. Fields, in order: J gene, V gene, CDR3 length, clone size, D gene, CDR3 protein, CDR3 DNA. The D gene is left open where the match is weak. A clone size is listed for some rows: how often the clone was seen (once, few, many), or a class if it is expanded.

TRBJ1-5,TRBV12-3/TRBV12-4,14,.,TRBD1,CASSLITGGQPQHF,TGTGCCAGCAGTTTAATAACAGGGGGACAGCCCCAGCATTTT
TRBJ2-7,TRBV3-1,14,.,.,CASSQDRLTYEQYF,TGTGCCAGCAGCCAAGACCGACTAACCTACGAGCAGTACTTC
TRBJ1-2,TRBV29-1,11,few,.,CSVALGLGYTF,TGCAGCGTTGCACTCGGGCTGGGCTACACCTTC
TRBJ2-1,TRBV12-3/TRBV12-4,15,few,.,CASSLAGATYNEQFF,TGTGCCAGCAGTTTAGCGGGAGCGACCTACAATGAGCAGTTCTTC
TRBJ2-5,TRBV5-1,14,few,TRBD1,CASSPTGVVETQYF,TGCGCCAGCAGCCCGACAGGGGTGGTAGAGACCCAGTACTTC
TRBJ2-5,TRBV12-3/TRBV12-4,12,many,.,CASSPLGETQYF,TGTGCCAGCAGCCCATTGGGAGAGACCCAGTACTTC
TRBJ2-1,TRBV20-1,14,.,TRBD2,CSARDSGGVDEQFF,TGCAGTGCTAGAGACAGCGGGGGGGTGGATGAGCAGTTCTTC
TRBJ1-1,TRBV5-1,15,many,.,CASGPLQGAGTEAFF,TGCGCCAGCGGACCTCTACAGGGAGCGGGCACTGAAGCTTTCTTT
TRBJ1-1,TRBV29-1,13,.,.,CSVAGVILTEAFF,TGCAGCGTTGCTGGGGTAATTCTCACTGAAGCTTTCTTT
TRBJ2-5,TRBV20-1,14,once,.,CSAEDRHEGETQYF,TGCAGTGCCGAGGACAGACATGAGGGAGAGACCCAGTACTTC
TRBJ2-7,TRBV4-2,16,.,TRBD1,CASSQAAGGVSYEQYF,TGTGCCAGCAGCCAAGCTGCAGGGGGCGTCTCCTACGAGCAGTACTTC
TRBJ2-7,TRBV6-6,16,.,.,CASSSRGQYQGHEQYF,TGTGCCAGCAGTTCCCGAGGGCAGTATCAGGGTCACGAGCAGTACTTC
TRBJ1-2,TRBV6-5,14,.,.,CASKRGGGGYGYTF,TGTGCCAGCAAAAGGGGAGGGGGTGGCTATGGCTACACCTTC
TRBJ1-2,TRBV12-3/TRBV12-4,13,many,.,CASSTGTNYGYTF,TGTGCCAGCAGTACCGGGACAAACTATGGCTACACCTTC
TRBJ2-5,TRBV5-1,17,.,TRBD2,CASSLTRKTSGGETQYF,TGCGCCAGCAGCCTAACCCGGAAGACTAGCGGGGGAGAGACCCAGTACTTC
TRBJ1-2,TRBV4-1,14,few,TRBD1,CASSQADRAYGYTF,TGCGCCAGCAGCCAAGCAGACAGGGCCTATGGCTACACCTTC
TRBJ2-3,TRBV29-1,16,once,TRBD1,CSVTLGTGGNTDTQYF,TGCAGCGTTACACTAGGGACAGGGGGGAACACAGATACGCAGTATTTT
TRBJ1-2,TRBV7-9,14,few,.,CASSRYPGDYGYTF,TGTGCCAGCAGCAGGTATCCAGGGGATTATGGCTACACCTTC
TRBJ1-2,TRBV5-5,16,.,.,CASSRDQGTLLYSYTF,TGTGCCAGCAGCCGGGATCAGGGTACCCTCCTTTATAGCTACACCTTC
TRBJ1-2,TRBV2,15,.,.,CASSEAGRDHYGYTF,TGTGCCAGCAGTGAAGCGGGTCGGGATCACTATGGCTACACCTTC